This is a list of T cell receptor beta chains from one sample in a study of shared clonotypes between healthy human individuals. Assay: immunoSEQ multiplex PCR; the TCRdb copy retains only in-frame clones and omits some. The sample carries under 1,100,000 clones, more than 75% recorded once. Source material: memory CD4+ T cells from PBMCs. Receptor source: a man younger than 35 in good health. Some clones in this sample may be carry-over from other donors' samples. Both conserved end residues are part of each CDR3. Fields, in order: D gene, J gene, V gene, CDR3 protein. A D gene is named only where the DNA matches it firmly.

TRBD2 | TRBJ2-3 | TRBV9 | CASSVSASGTFTDTQYF
TRBD2 | TRBJ2-1 | TRBV15 | CATGTGLAGRDEQFF
- | TRBJ2-3 | TRBV7-9 | CASLQVTDTQYF
- | TRBJ2-5 | TRBV6-1 | CASSEGVGVETQYF
TRBD1 | TRBJ1-5 | TRBV6-6 | CASNQGQGSNQPQHF
- | TRBJ2-5 | TRBV6-1 | CASSEAFRQSGETQYF
- | TRBJ1-2 | TRBV29-1 | CSVVGTNYGYTF
- | TRBJ2-7 | TRBV18 | CASSPISDARSYEQYF
- | TRBJ2-2 | TRBV10-3 | CAISESNLLNTGELFF
TRBD1 | TRBJ1-2 | TRBV6-5 | CASSSPRTGNYGYTF
- | TRBJ1-6 | TRBV27 | CASGAPGLGSPLHF
TRBD1 | TRBJ1-1 | TRBV7-9 | CASSLTGDTEAFF
TRBD2 | TRBJ2-1 | TRBV7-2 | CASSLVSGRSYNEQFF
- | TRBJ1-6 | TRBV7-3 | CASSSTGADNSPLHF
- | TRBJ1-5 | TRBV28 | CASRPTSNQPQHF
- | TRBJ1-1 | TRBV6-6 | CASSYRQGHTEAFF
TRBD1 | TRBJ2-1 | TRBV5-1 | CASSPRTGGGDEQFF
- | TRBJ2-6 | TRBV5-6 | CASSQGSSGANVLTF